These 30 T cell receptor beta chains were all obtained from the same sample, sequenced in a study of tumor-infiltrating lymphocytes in oesophageal squamous cell carcinoma. TCRdb passed the PCR reads through MiXCR, listing each CDR3 protein once. The repertoire holds almost 20,000 distinct CDR3 sequences, with approximately 40% as singletons. The material sequenced was blood. The receptors were sampled from a male donor with esophageal squamous cell carcinoma.

This chain connects TRBV28 to TRBJ2-5, with 8 positions matching TRBD1. With 3 bases clipped from V and 3 bases from J, the junction kept 12 bases outside the gene matches. The length of the CDR3 is 17 residues. Germline CDR1 is MDHEN and CDR2 is SYDVKM. CDR3: CASSFYLSGTGKETQYF. The CDR3 nucleotides are TGTGCCAGCAGTTTCTATTTATCCGGGACAGGTAAAGAGACCCAGTACTTC.

The chain recombines TRBV7-4 with TRBJ2-1; D not certain. Germline V gives CDR1 SGHVT, CDR2 SQSDAQ. This CDR3 contains 17 residues. Trimming took off 7 bases at V and 0 bases at J, with 19 bases between the two ends. CDR3 residues: CASTSSGVGASYNEQFF. The CDR3, as DNA: TGTGCCAGCACCTCCTCCGGAGTGGGCGCCTCCTACAATGAGCAGTTCTTC. Full variable domain (missing parts from reference TRBV7-4 and TRBJ2-1): GAGVSQSPRYKVAKRGRDVALRCDSISGHVTLYWYRQTLGQGSEVLTYSQSDAQRDKSGRPSGRFSAERPERSVSTLKIQRTEQGDSAVYLCASTSSGVGASYNEQFFGPGTRLTVL.

This rearrangement joins TRBV7-2 to TRBJ1-5; D may be TRBD1 (6 bases). V was clipped by 5 bases and J by 3 bases, with 8 bases between them. This CDR3 spans 13 amino acids. Germline V lookup: CDR1 SGHTA, CDR2 FQGNSA. The CDR3 sequence: CASSRDINQPQHF. CDR3 DNA: TGTGCCAGCAGCAGGGACATCAATCAGCCCCAGCATTTT.

The chain couples TRBV7-2 to TRBJ2-1, with D hard to call. The V end was cut by 3 bases, the J end by 0 bases, with 9 bases between. The CDR3 is 15 amino acids. Germline CDR1 reads SGHTA; CDR2 reads FQGNSA. This CDR3 reads CASSLVKGSYNEQFF. CDR3 bases: TGTGCCAGCAGCTTGGTAAAGGGCTCCTACAATGAGCAGTTCTTC.

This clonotype was picked up many times. This sequence joins TRBV14 and TRBJ1-3; D not resolved. This CDR3 is built from 13 residues. The germline V gene encodes CDR1 SGHDN and CDR2 FVKESK. Trimming took off 5 bases at V and 1 base at J, with 6 bases between the two ends. CDR3 nucleotides: TGTGCCAGCAGCGGTCTATCTGGAAACACCATATATTTT. Translated, it gives CASSGLSGNTIYF.

V is TRBV7-2 and J is TRBJ2-1, with TRBD1 identical over 9 bases. The length of the CDR3 is 15 residues. The V gene end was trimmed by 5 bases and the J gene end by 3 bases; junction bases not matched to a gene: 5. The germline V gene encodes CDR1 SGHTA and CDR2 FQGNSA. The CDR3 region has the DNA TGTGCCAGCAGCCCGAAGGACAGGGGCTACAATGAGCAGTTCTTC. It encodes CASSPKDRGYNEQFF.

The chain couples TRBV7-2 to TRBJ2-4; possible D gene TRBD1, 7 bases. Trimming took off 0 bases at V and 4 bases at J, with 13 bases between the two ends. This CDR3 spans 16 amino acids. Germline CDR1 SGHTA, CDR2 FQGNSA. For the CDR3, the DNA is TGTGCCAGCAGCTTAGCAGGGGGCGGGGAGAAAAACATTCAGTACTTC. It specifies CASSLAGGGEKNIQYF.

This chain links TRBV7-9 with TRBJ2-5; 7 bases are shared with TRBD1. V dropped 5 bases and J dropped 5; count of bases not matched to a gene: 8. Germline CDR1 reads SEHNR; CDR2 reads FQNEAQ (reference sequence). The CDR3 is 14 residues long. CDR3 in DNA: TGTGCCAGCAGCCGTGGGACAGCCGCGGAGACCCAGTACTTC. Protein product: CASSRGTAAETQYF.

Concerning this clonotype: It may be a read error: a sequence one base away is much more abundant. J is TRBJ2-1 and V is TRBV6-1; 9 positions match TRBD2. The DNA end is a closer match to TRBJ2-7, so the J assignment may be wrong. The CDR3 length is 14 residues. The V gene's germline CDR1 is MNHNS and CDR2 SASEGT. The DNA for the CDR3 is TGTGCCAGCGTTGCGGGGGGGCTGGGCAATGAGCAGTACTTC. The encoded protein is CASVAGGLGNEQYF.

There are a few counts of this clonotype. This chain connects TRBV7-3 to TRBJ2-2, with 7 bases identical to TRBD1. The length of the CDR3 is 18 residues. V lost 0 bases, J lost 5 bases, and 12 bases stayed unmatched. Germline V CDR1 and CDR2: SGHTA, FQGTGA. CDR3 loop: CASSLTRGTEKTTGELFF. For the CDR3, the DNA is TGTGCCAGCAGCTTAACGCGAGGGACAGAAAAGACTACCGGGGAGCTGTTTTTT. Together with reference TRBV7-3 and TRBJ2-2, the CDR3 gives the full variable domain: GAGVSQTPSNKVTEKGKYVELRCDPISGHTALYWYRQSLGQGPEFLIYFQGTGAADDSGLPNDRFFAVRPEGSVSTLKIQRTERGDSAVYLCASSLTRGTEKTTGELFFGEGSRLTVL.

The table lists this clonotype with a few counts. One end of the junction is discordant with germline, which a read error may explain. This chain connects TRBV7-7 to TRBJ2-5; TRBD2 aligns across 7 bases. CDR1 and CDR2 from the germline V gene are SSHAT and FNYEAQ (reference sequence). This CDR3 region has 14 residues. The CDR3 nucleotides are TGTGCTAGCAGCGTCGGACTAGTAGAGGAGACCCAGTACTTC. It specifies CASSVGLVEETQYF.

This sequence joins TRBV12-3 or TRBV12-4 and TRBJ2-5, with D possibly being TRBD2 (5 bases). Matching the DNA end better, TRBJ2-7 makes the J call doubtful. The CDR3 runs to 14 residues. The CDR3 spells CASSLVGSSYEQYF. The CDR3 nucleotides are TGTGCCAGCAGTTTAGTTGGGAGCTCCTACGAGCAGTACTTC.

About this clonotype itself: Possible read error: a much larger clone is one base away. V gene TRBV5-1 combines with J gene TRBJ2-4, with a tentative D call TRBD1 (5 bases). Trimming stripped 3 bases from V and 13 bases from J, with 23 bases between. The CDR3 extends over 15 amino acids. CDR1 is SGHRS, CDR2 YFSETQ, per germline. In nucleotides, the CDR3 is TGCGCCAGCAGCTGGGAAGGGGCCAGCTACAATGAGCAGTACTTC. Translating gives CASSWEGASYNEQYF.

This clonotype turned up a few times. The V call is TRBV19, the J call TRBJ2-1, with TRBD1 matching over 7 bases. With the DNA end fitting TRBJ2-5 better, the J assignment may be wrong. Germline-derived CDR1 and CDR2 are LNHDA and SQIVND (reference sequence). The CDR3 length is 14 residues. The CDR3 DNA follows: TGTGCCAGTAGCGGAACAGGGGCGGGAGAGACCCAGTACTTC. Its protein product is CASSGTGAGETQYF.

This clonotype occurred once. The genes are TRBV6-1 and TRBJ1-1, with 11 bases identical to TRBD1. The CDR3 totals 16 residues. Trimming cost V 1 base and J 5 bases; bases outside gene matches: 6. Per the germline V gene, CDR1 is MNHNS and CDR2 is SASEGT. In DNA form, the CDR3 reads TGTGCCAGCAGTGAAGGGACAGGGGGCTTGAGTACTGAAGCTTTCTTT. Amino acid sequence: CASSEGTGGLSTEAFF.

This rearrangement joins TRBV7-6 to TRBJ2-7; 10 bases align to TRBD2. There are 18 residues in the CDR3. Per germline, CDR1 SGHVS and CDR2 FNYEAQ. V trimming: 1 base; J trimming: 7 bases; junction bases outside the gene matches: 16. The CDR3 DNA sequence: TGTGCCAGCAGCTTAGGGACTAGCGGAAGACTCTTCTACAATGAGCAGTACTTC. It translates to CASSLGTSGRLFYNEQYF.

This clonotype was seen repeatedly, ten times or more. V usage is TRBV18 and J usage is TRBJ1-4, with a weak D call TRBD1 (6 bases). Trimming cost V 2 bases and J 3 bases, with 7 bases left between them. This CDR3 spans 14 amino acids. CDR1 is KGHSH, CDR2 LQKENI, per germline. The CDR3 nucleotides are TGTGCCAGCTCACCAGAGGGGGCTAATGAAAAACTGTTTTTT. This gives the protein CASSPEGANEKLFF. The full variable domain, its missing parts supplied by reference TRBV18 and TRBJ1-4, is NAGVMQNPRHLVRRRGQEARLRCSPMKGHSHVYWYRQLPEEGLKFMVYLQKENIIDESGMPKERFSAEFPKEGPSILRIQQVVRGDSAAYFCASSPEGANEKLFFGSGTQLSVL.

The table lists this clonotype with many counts. The V and J genes are TRBV20-1 and TRBJ1-2; 7 bases map to TRBD1. CDR3 length: 13 residues. With 5 bases clipped from V and 4 bases from J, the junction kept 7 bases outside the gene matches. Looked up from germline, CDR1 is DFQATT and CDR2 is SNEGSKA (reference sequence). The CDR3: CSAGRGDSYGYTF. The CDR3 coding sequence is TGCAGTGCTGGCAGGGGGGACTCCTATGGCTACACCTTC.

This clonotype was counted ten times or more. The chain combines TRBV2 with TRBJ2-1; 9 nucleotides line up with TRBD2. The CDR3 consists of 15 residues. CDR1 SNHLY and CDR2 FYNNEI come from the germline V gene. Unmatched junction bases numbered 4, after V lost 4 bases and J lost 3 bases. CDR3 loop: CASSAGTSLYNEQFF. As DNA, the CDR3 is TGTGCCAGCAGTGCCGGGACTAGCCTCTACAATGAGCAGTTCTTC.

A remark on this clonotype: In this CDR3 the conserved last residue, phenylalanine or tryptophan, is missing, so a read error is likely. No DNA is shown, since the ends of the CDR3 on it are uncertain; the CDR3 is the one TCRdb lists. The chain carries TRBV7-8 and TRBJ2-7; the table's D gene call, TRBD1, was not cross checked with the DNA. The CDR3 sequence runs 18 residues, both termini included. The germline V gene has CDR1 SGHVS and CDR2 FQNEAQ. The CDR3 protein is CASSPPGQGKSYEQYFGS.

As to this clonotype: In this CDR3 the conserved last residue, phenylalanine or tryptophan, is missing, so a read error is likely. The DNA is omitted, as the CDR3 cannot be located on it reliably, and the CDR3 follows TCRdb's listing. The gene calls are TRBV6-1 and TRBJ2-1. The CDR3 has 15 amino acids, counting both end residues. The germline V gene encodes CDR1 MNHNS and CDR2 SASEGT. The chain's CDR3 is CASSELVDLGYTFGS.

The chain is built from TRBV7-2 and TRBJ2-1; 7 bases agree with TRBD1. J was trimmed by 2 bases and V by 1 base; bases with no gene match: 5. This CDR3 spans 16 amino acids. From germline, CDR1 is SGHTA and CDR2 FQGNSA. The CDR3 is CASSLETGTAYNEQFF. DNA of the CDR3: TGTGCCAGCAGCTTAGAAACCGGGACAGCCTACAATGAGCAGTTCTTC.

This clonotype was seen repeatedly, ten times or more. One junction end disagrees with the germline gene, perhaps due to a read error. The gene calls are TRBV10-1 and TRBJ2-1; D could derive from TRBD1 or TRBD2 (5 bases each). Per germline, CDR1 WNHNN and CDR2 SYGVQD (reference sequence). This CDR3 spans 18 amino acids. The CDR3 region is CASIFLSSRDVNTSPLHF. CDR3 nucleotides: TGCGCCAGCATTTTTCTTTCGAGCCGGGACGTAAATACATCACCCCTCCACTTC.

The table lists this clonotype with many counts. J is TRBJ2-1 and V is TRBV28; 8 bases match TRBD2. There are 19 residues in the CDR3. Trimming at V came to 3 bases and at J to 3 bases, leaving 16 bases not matched to a gene. Per the germline V gene, CDR1 is MDHEN and CDR2 is SYDVKM. DNA for the CDR3: TGTGCCAGCAGTTTCCCCCGGGCTCTTTCAAGCGGGGGCTACAATGAGCAGTTCTTC. This gives the protein CASSFPRALSSGGYNEQFF.

The chain recombines TRBV7-3 with TRBJ2-3; D is possibly TRBD1 (5 bases). The CDR3 has 12 amino acids. The germline V and J ends were trimmed by 7 bases and 10 bases, with 15 bases remaining between them. Germline assignment: CDR1 SGHTA and CDR2 FQGTGA. The DNA for the CDR3 is TGTGCCAGCACCATGGTGGGGCAGCCGCAGTATTTT. As protein: CASTMVGQPQYF.

The V and J genes are TRBV12-3 or TRBV12-4 and TRBJ1-3, with 7 bases identical to TRBD1. The CDR3 spans 13 residues. Losses at the gene ends were 10 bases for V and 3 bases for J; bases not matched to a gene: 6. The CDR3 spells CATDRQGGNTIYF. As DNA, the CDR3 is TGTGCCACCGATCGACAGGGTGGAAACACCATATATTTT.

V usage is TRBV7-2 and J usage is TRBJ2-3; 9 bases match TRBD1. Gene TRBJ2-7 matches the end of the DNA better, so the J call may be wrong. There are 16 residues in the CDR3. Germline assignment: CDR1 SGHTA and CDR2 FQGNSA. The CDR3 sequence is CASSEQGQGGSYEQYF. CDR3 coding DNA: TGTGCCAGCAGCGAACAGGGACAGGGAGGGTCCTACGAGCAGTACTTC.

By frequency in the sample, this clonotype is medium-sized. The chain joins TRBV12-3 or TRBV12-4 to TRBJ2-2; D remains unclear. Trimming took 3 bases from V and 0 from J, leaving 5 bases between them. CDR3 size: 14 residues. CDR3 residues: CASSLVPNTGELFF. The CDR3 DNA follows: TGTGCCAGCAGTTTGGTGCCGAACACCGGGGAGCTGTTTTTT.

The chain carries TRBV10-3 and TRBJ2-6; D is perhaps TRBD2 (6 bases). This CDR3 spans 17 amino acids. Germline V gene sequence: CDR1 ENHRY, CDR2 SYGVKD. Trimming removed 0 bases from V and 0 bases from J, with 9 bases in between. The DNA for the CDR3 is TGTGCCATCAGTGAGTCGTTGGGGGGCTCTGGGGCCAACGTCCTGACTTTC. As protein: CAISESLGGSGANVLTF.

CDR3 nucleotides: TGTGCCAGCAGCTTAGGGGGGAACTACGAGCAGTACTTC. Translated, it gives CASSLGGNYEQYF. The chain employs TRBV7-2 and TRBJ2-3; D possibly matches TRBD1 or TRBD2 (5 bases each). Judging by the DNA end, TRBJ2-7 fits better; the J call may be wrong. Germline V lookup: CDR1 SGHTA, CDR2 FQGNSA. The CDR3 spans 13 residues.